A selection of T cell receptor beta chains follows, all from one sample in a study of blood T cell dynamics during melanoma immunotherapy. Clones were sequenced by immunoSEQ multiplex PCR, and TCRdb holds only the in-frame ones, with some missing. The sample includes several thousand clones, roughly 80% of them seen just once. The source material was blood, sampled from a patient treated with checkpoint blockade. The source of these receptors is a human donor with melanoma. CDR3s include the opening cysteine and the closing phenylalanine or tryptophan. Each record gives: J gene, V gene, clone size, D gene, CDR3 protein, CDR3 DNA. D genes are given only for firm matches. Not all rows give a size; the values are once, few, many and, for expanded clones, a class.

J gene: TRBJ1-4; V gene: TRBV5-1; clone size: -; D gene: -; CDR3 protein: CASSLGANEKLFF; CDR3 DNA: TGCGCCAGCAGCTTGGGAGCTAATGAAAAACTGTTTTTT
J gene: TRBJ2-1; V gene: TRBV5-5; clone size: -; D gene: TRBD2; CDR3 protein: CASSQLAGGPGEQFF; CDR3 DNA: TGTGCCAGCAGCCAACTAGCGGGGGGGCCCGGTGAGCAGTTCTTC
J gene: TRBJ2-7; V gene: TRBV18; clone size: -; D gene: TRBD1; CDR3 protein: CASSPQGISGYEQYF; CDR3 DNA: TGTGCCAGCTCCCCACAGGGGATTAGTGGCTACGAGCAGTACTTC
J gene: TRBJ1-1; V gene: TRBV30; clone size: few; D gene: -; CDR3 protein: CASQSAYQNTEAFF; CDR3 DNA: TGTGCCTCTCAATCAGCCTATCAGAACACTGAAGCTTTCTTT
J gene: TRBJ1-1; V gene: TRBV28; clone size: -; D gene: -; CDR3 protein: CASSLYEWRTEAFF; CDR3 DNA: TGTGCCAGCAGTTTATATGAGTGGAGAACTGAAGCTTTCTTT
J gene: TRBJ2-5; V gene: TRBV6-1; clone size: -; D gene: -; CDR3 protein: CASTRDFQETQYF; CDR3 DNA: TGTGCCAGCACCCGGGACTTCCAAGAGACCCAGTACTTC
J gene: TRBJ2-3; V gene: TRBV9; clone size: -; D gene: TRBD2; CDR3 protein: CASSHPGEAGGQYSTDTQYF; CDR3 DNA: TGTGCCAGCAGCCATCCCGGGGAAGCGGGAGGCCAGTATAGCACAGATACGCAGTATTTT
J gene: TRBJ1-5; V gene: TRBV12-2; clone size: once; D gene: -; CDR3 protein: CASRFTTGQENQPQHF; CDR3 DNA: TGTGCAAGTCGTTTCACAACGGGACAGGAGAATCAGCCCCAGCATTTT
J gene: TRBJ1-2; V gene: TRBV10-3; clone size: once; D gene: -; CDR3 protein: CAISGGGDTGYGYTF; CDR3 DNA: TGTGCCATCAGTGGGGGGGGCGACACGGGCTATGGCTACACCTTC
J gene: TRBJ1-1; V gene: TRBV28; clone size: -; D gene: -; CDR3 protein: CASETQGSNTEAFF; CDR3 DNA: TGTGCCAGCGAGACCCAGGGTTCGAACACTGAAGCTTTCTTT
J gene: TRBJ1-6; V gene: TRBV6-1; clone size: -; D gene: TRBD1; CDR3 protein: CASSENPGQGAAALHF; CDR3 DNA: TGTGCCAGCAGTGAAAACCCGGGACAGGGGGCTGCGGCCCTCCACTTT
J gene: TRBJ1-5; V gene: TRBV11-2; clone size: once; D gene: -; CDR3 protein: CASSLGGQPQHF; CDR3 DNA: TGTGCCAGCAGCCTGGGGGGTCAGCCCCAGCATTTT
J gene: TRBJ2-7; V gene: TRBV28; clone size: -; D gene: TRBD1; CDR3 protein: CASSFPRGQAPEQYF; CDR3 DNA: TGTGCCAGCAGTTTTCCCCGGGGACAGGCCCCCGAGCAGTACTTC
J gene: TRBJ2-1; V gene: TRBV5-4; clone size: -; D gene: TRBD2; CDR3 protein: CASSPGAGGSYNEQFF; CDR3 DNA: TGTGCCAGCAGCCCCGGTGCGGGAGGGTCCTACAATGAGCAGTTCTTC
J gene: TRBJ2-4; V gene: TRBV23-1; clone size: -; D gene: TRBD1; CDR3 protein: CASSLSSDRERGEDQYF; CDR3 DNA: TGCGCCAGCAGTCTCTCCTCGGACAGGGAAAGGGGTGAGGATCAGTACTTC
J gene: TRBJ1-4; V gene: TRBV5-1; clone size: few; D gene: -; CDR3 protein: CASRVTPTNEKLFF; CDR3 DNA: TGCGCCAGCAGGGTCACCCCAACTAATGAAAAACTGTTTTTT
J gene: TRBJ2-2; V gene: TRBV11-3; clone size: -; D gene: -; CDR3 protein: CASSLGQGHTGELFF; CDR3 DNA: TGTGCCAGCAGCTTGGGCCAGGGACACACCGGGGAGCTGTTTTTT
J gene: TRBJ1-4; V gene: TRBV5-4; clone size: -; D gene: -; CDR3 protein: CASSFRTGGLSTEKLFF; CDR3 DNA: TGTGCCAGCAGTTTCCGTACGGGGGGGCTTAGTACTGAAAAACTGTTTTTT
J gene: TRBJ2-2; V gene: TRBV2; clone size: -; D gene: TRBD1; CDR3 protein: CASSGTGLVTGELFF; CDR3 DNA: TGTGCCAGCAGTGGGACAGGGTTGGTCACCGGGGAGCTGTTTTTT
J gene: TRBJ2-7; V gene: TRBV29-1; clone size: -; D gene: TRBD1; CDR3 protein: CSAGQLYEQYF; CDR3 DNA: TGCAGCGCGGGACAGTTGTACGAGCAGTACTTC
J gene: TRBJ2-7; V gene: TRBV5-6; clone size: once; D gene: -; CDR3 protein: CASRQGTITSYEQYF; CDR3 DNA: TGTGCCAGCAGGCAGGGGACTATTACTTCCTACGAGCAGTACTTC
J gene: TRBJ2-7; V gene: TRBV5-5; clone size: once; D gene: -; CDR3 protein: CASSAIQGYEQYF; CDR3 DNA: TGTGCCAGCAGCGCAATACAGGGATACGAGCAGTACTTC
J gene: TRBJ2-7; V gene: TRBV25-1; clone size: -; D gene: TRBD2; CDR3 protein: CASSPSLGLAGDSYEQYF; CDR3 DNA: TGTGCCAGCAGTCCCTCTCTGGGACTAGCGGGGGACTCCTACGAGCAGTACTTC
J gene: TRBJ2-7; V gene: TRBV6-5; clone size: -; D gene: -; CDR3 protein: CASTRGYEQYF; CDR3 DNA: TGTGCCAGCACCCGGGGATACGAGCAGTACTTC
J gene: TRBJ1-4; V gene: TRBV5-1; clone size: -; D gene: -; CDR3 protein: CASRRQPTSTNEKLFF; CDR3 DNA: TGCGCCAGCAGGAGACAGCCCACATCAACTAATGAAAAACTGTTTTTT
J gene: TRBJ2-3; V gene: TRBV28; clone size: once; D gene: -; CDR3 protein: CASLTAGQSTDTQYF; CDR3 DNA: TGTGCCAGCTTAACGGCGGGACAGAGCACAGATACGCAGTATTTT
J gene: TRBJ2-3; V gene: TRBV2; clone size: few; D gene: -; CDR3 protein: CASRDTQYF; CDR3 DNA: TGTGCCAGCAGGGATACGCAGTATTTT
J gene: TRBJ1-2; V gene: TRBV4-1; clone size: -; D gene: -; CDR3 protein: CASSLNRRLDGYTF; CDR3 DNA: TGCGCCAGCAGCCTAAATAGACGTCTCGATGGCTACACCTTC
J gene: TRBJ2-3; V gene: TRBV28; clone size: -; D gene: -; CDR3 protein: CASRRDTDTQYF; CDR3 DNA: TGTGCCAGCAGGAGGGACACAGATACGCAGTATTTT
J gene: TRBJ1-4; V gene: TRBV7-2; clone size: -; D gene: -; CDR3 protein: CASSLARQANEKLFF; CDR3 DNA: TGTGCCAGCAGCTTAGCAAGACAGGCTAATGAAAAACTGTTTTTT
J gene: TRBJ2-3; V gene: TRBV11-3; clone size: -; D gene: -; CDR3 protein: CASSLTDTDTQYF; CDR3 DNA: TGTGCCAGCAGCTTAACGGACACAGATACGCAGTATTTT
J gene: TRBJ2-5; V gene: TRBV6-5; clone size: -; D gene: TRBD2; CDR3 protein: CASSSGLAGSETQYF; CDR3 DNA: TGTGCCAGCAGTTCGGGACTAGCGGGATCTGAGACCCAGTACTTC
J gene: TRBJ2-5; V gene: TRBV7-2; clone size: -; D gene: TRBD2; CDR3 protein: CASSLGGLAAETQYF; CDR3 DNA: TGTGCCAGCAGCTTAGGGGGACTAGCGGCAGAGACCCAGTACTTC
J gene: TRBJ1-1; V gene: TRBV19; clone size: -; D gene: -; CDR3 protein: CASSIRQLTLNTEAFF; CDR3 DNA: TGTGCCAGTAGTATTCGGCAGCTTACACTGAACACTGAAGCTTTCTTT
J gene: TRBJ1-2; V gene: TRBV28; clone size: -; D gene: -; CDR3 protein: CASSLDTRDYGYTF; CDR3 DNA: TGTGCCAGCAGTTTGGACACACGGGACTATGGCTACACCTTC
J gene: TRBJ2-7; V gene: TRBV13; clone size: -; D gene: -; CDR3 protein: CASDIAREQYF; CDR3 DNA: TGTGCCAGTGATATAGCCCGCGAGCAGTACTTC
J gene: TRBJ2-5; V gene: TRBV7-2; clone size: -; D gene: -; CDR3 protein: CASRSRESNQETQYF; CDR3 DNA: TGTGCCAGCCGTTCCCGGGAGTCAAATCAAGAGACCCAGTACTTC
J gene: TRBJ2-5; V gene: TRBV30; clone size: -; D gene: -; CDR3 protein: CAWSAWKETQYF; CDR3 DNA: TGTGCCTGGAGTGCATGGAAAGAGACCCAGTACTTC
J gene: TRBJ2-2; V gene: TRBV27; clone size: once; D gene: TRBD2; CDR3 protein: CASSFGPPSGSGTGELFF; CDR3 DNA: TGTGCCAGCAGTTTCGGTCCCCCTAGCGGGAGTGGCACCGGGGAGCTGTTTTTT
J gene: TRBJ2-7; V gene: TRBV7-2; clone size: -; D gene: -; CDR3 protein: CASSSAGVQGEQYF; CDR3 DNA: TGTGCCAGCAGCTCCGCCGGGGTCCAGGGCGAGCAGTACTTC
J gene: TRBJ2-1; V gene: TRBV6-5; clone size: -; D gene: TRBD2; CDR3 protein: CASNRGGVNNEQFF; CDR3 DNA: TGTGCCAGCAACCGCGGGGGGGTAAACAATGAGCAGTTCTTC
J gene: TRBJ1-6; V gene: TRBV30; clone size: -; D gene: -; CDR3 protein: CAWRQSPRSIGYNSPLHF; CDR3 DNA: TGTGCCTGGAGGCAAAGCCCCAGGTCAATAGGCTATAATTCACCCCTCCACTTT